The 27 T cell receptor beta chains listed next were all sequenced from one sample in a study of human T cells and chemical hapten exposure. TCRdb re-called the RACE reads through MiXCR, storing one row per CDR3 protein. The sample lists approximately 84,000 distinct CDR3 sequences; more than 9% were seen once. The time point here: patch test 2, 6 weeks after DPC sensitization. Documented treatment: therapeutic diphenylcyclopropenone sensitization with weekly scalp DPC. Source: whole blood, taken in connection with sensitization to the hapten diphenylcyclopropenone (DPC). The receptor source for this set is a man younger than 35 with alopecia areata. Some clones in this sample may be carry-over from other donors' samples.

This clonotype was recorded at least ten times. This rearrangement joins TRBV5-8 to TRBJ2-7; D might be TRBD1 or TRBD2, each matching 5 bases. Germline V lookup: CDR1 SGHTS, CDR2 YDEGEE. There are 14 residues in the CDR3. V dropped 2 bases and J dropped 2 bases, with 11 bases sitting between them. CDR3 nucleotides: TGTGCCAGCAGCTTAGACGGGGCGGCCTACGAGCAGTACTTC. It encodes CASSLDGAAYEQYF. The variable domain in full, with the rest retrieved from reference TRBV5-8 and TRBJ2-7, is EAGVTQSPTHLIKTRGQQATLRCSPISGHTSVYWYQQALGLGLQFLLWYDEGEERNRGNFPPRFSGRQFPNYSSELNVNALELEDSALYLCASSLDGAAYEQYFGPGTRLTVT.

This clonotype was observed at least ten times. The rearrangement links TRBV29-1 to TRBJ2-3; D remains unclear. Germline CDR1 is SQVTM and CDR2 is ANQGSEA. Trimming stripped 1 base from V and 2 bases from J, with 10 bases between. This CDR3 is built from 14 residues. In DNA, the CDR3 is TGCAGCGTTGAAGGGGCCGCATACACAGATACGCAGTATTTT. This gives the protein CSVEGAAYTDTQYF.

There are a few counts of this clonotype. The rearrangement uses TRBV4-1 and TRBJ1-1; no reliable D call. Trimming took 3 bases from V and 0 from J, leaving 23 bases between them. This CDR3 comprises 19 residues. Germline loops: CDR1 MGHRA, CDR2 YSYEKL. CDR3 nucleotide sequence: TGCGCCAGCAGCCAGTCTAGTATCGGAGAGCTACGTATGAACACTGAAGCTTTCTTT. It specifies CASSQSSIGELRMNTEAFF.

There are many counts of this clonotype. The V gene is TRBV3-1, the J gene TRBJ1-2, with D possibly TRBD1 on 5 matching bases. Germline CDR1 reads LGHDT; CDR2 reads YNNKEL (reference sequence). The CDR3 runs to 16 residues. The V end lost 0 bases, the J end lost 8 bases, and 19 bases lay between the germline ends. The CDR3 loop reads CASSQENGRVGRGYTF. DNA of the CDR3: TGTGCCAGCAGCCAAGAGAATGGCAGGGTTGGTCGCGGCTACACCTTC.

At least ten counts were recorded for this clonotype. CDR3 sequence: CASSVGQLVGNTEAFF. For the CDR3, the DNA is TGTGCCAGCAGCGTAGGCCAGTTAGTGGGGAACACTGAAGCTTTCTTT. The rearrangement links TRBV9 to TRBJ1-1; D gene ambiguous. Between the trimmed V and J ends, which lost 0 bases and 1 base, there was a span of 13 bases. The CDR3 sequence is 16 residues long. Per germline, CDR1 SGDLS and CDR2 YYNGEE.

This chain connects TRBV29-1 to TRBJ2-3; D might be TRBD1 (6 bases). This CDR3 contains 15 residues. Germline loops: CDR1 SQVTM, CDR2 ANQGSEA. Trimming cost V 5 bases and J 2 bases, with 17 bases left between them. The CDR3 loop is CSVKIETGDTDTQYF. CDR3 coding DNA: TGCAGCGTTAAAATAGAGACAGGAGACACAGATACGCAGTATTTT.

The rearrangement joins TRBV29-1 to TRBJ1-2; 10 bases fit TRBD1. V was pared by 4 bases and J by 1 base, with 0 bases of the junction left unmatched. The CDR3 contains 13 residues. Looked up from germline, CDR1 is SQVTM and CDR2 is ANQGSEA. The CDR3, as DNA: TGCAGCGTTGGGACAGGGGGTAACTATGGCTACACCTTC. Encoded protein: CSVGTGGNYGYTF. Full variable domain (outside the CDR3, taken from reference TRBV29-1 and TRBJ1-2): SAVISQKPSRDICQRGTSLTIQCQVDSQVTMMFWYRQQPGQSLTLIATANQGSEATYESGFVIDKFPISRPNLTFSTLTVSNMSPEDSSIYLCSVGTGGNYGYTFGSGTRLTVV.

V usage is TRBV5-1 and J usage is TRBJ1-1; D uncertain. V was shortened by 0 bases and J by 5 bases, with 11 bases between the two germline ends. Germline CDR1 is SGHRS and CDR2 is YFSETQ. The length of the CDR3 is 14 residues. CDR3 loop: CASSLVSAATEAFF. The CDR3 nucleotides read TGCGCCAGCAGCTTGGTGTCCGCCGCTACTGAAGCTTTCTTT.

The table lists this clonotype with many counts. J is TRBJ1-5 and V is TRBV12-5, with unresolved D. The germline gives CDR1 LGHNT, CDR2 FRNRAP. V lost 3 bases to trimming and J lost 2 bases, with 5 bases between them. This CDR3 has 13 residues. The CDR3 DNA is TGTGCTAGTGGTTTTAGCGGCAATCAGCCCCAGCATTTT. This translates into CASGFSGNQPQHF.

This clonotype was recorded many times. CDR3 coding DNA: TGTGCCAGCTCACCGGGTCCTGGCTACGAGCAGTACTTC. Its protein is CASSPGPGYEQYF. J is TRBJ2-7 and V is TRBV18; no clear D. The CDR3 is 13 residues long. The V and J ends lost 3 bases and 3 bases respectively, with 9 bases between them. Germline V gives CDR1 KGHSH, CDR2 LQKENI. The entire variable domain, with the rest obtained from reference TRBV18 and TRBJ2-7, is as follows: NAGVMQNPRHLVRRRGQEARLRCSPMKGHSHVYWYRQLPEEGLKFMVYLQKENIIDESGMPKERFSAEFPKEGPSILRIQQVVRGDSAAYFCASSPGPGYEQYFGPGTRLTVT.

The rearrangement joins TRBV7-3 to TRBJ2-3; no definite D call. V lost 4 bases to trimming and J lost 2 bases, with 10 bases between them. Germline CDR1 and CDR2: SGHTA and FQGTGA. The CDR3 has 14 amino acids. The DNA for the CDR3 is TGTGCCAGCAGCTACTCACGAGACACAGATACGCAGTATTTT. It yields the protein CASSYSRDTDTQYF.

This clonotype was seen at least ten times. The chain is built from TRBV7-6 and TRBJ2-3, with TRBD2 matching over 13 bases. This CDR3 contains 15 residues. V trimming: 5 bases; J trimming: 4 bases; junction bases outside the gene matches: 3. Germline V gene lookup returns CDR1 SGHVS and CDR2 FNYEAQ. The CDR3: CASSLGTSGADTQYF. Here the CDR3 DNA reads TGTGCCAGCAGCCTCGGGACTAGCGGGGCAGATACGCAGTATTTT.

This clonotype came up a few times. The chain recombines TRBV11-2 with TRBJ2-7, with D maybe TRBD1 (5 bases). This CDR3 is built from 14 residues. V lost 0 bases to trimming and J lost 3 bases, with 9 bases between them. CDR1 and CDR2 from the germline V gene are SGHAT and FQNNGV. The CDR3 DNA sequence: TGTGCCAGCAGCTTAGATGGCAGGGACTACGAGCAGTACTTC. It codes for CASSLDGRDYEQYF.

This clonotype showed up just a few times. V usage is TRBV27 and J usage is TRBJ1-1; D perhaps matches TRBD1 (5 bases). CDR1 is MNHEY, CDR2 SMNVEV, per germline (reference sequence). The CDR3 is made up of 14 amino acids. V was trimmed by 6 bases and J by 4 bases, leaving 15 bases between them. The CDR3 DNA is TGTGCCAGCAGCATAGGCTGGGGGGGCACTGAAGCTTTCTTT. Its translation is CASSIGWGGTEAFF.

The rearrangement links TRBV3-1 to TRBJ1-1; D unclear. The CDR3 length is 14 residues. V was trimmed by 1 base and J by 8 bases, leaving 14 bases between them. CDR1 and CDR2 from the germline V gene are LGHDT and YNNKEL (reference sequence). The CDR3 protein is CASSQVATPREAFF. CDR3 nucleotide sequence: TGTGCCAGCAGCCAAGTAGCTACCCCCCGCGAAGCTTTCTTT.

This clonotype appeared a few times. The V gene is TRBV7-2, the J gene TRBJ2-5; 9 bases are a match to TRBD1. J gave up 4 bases and V 5 bases, and 11 bases lay outside the gene matches. CDR3 length: 16 residues. The germline V gene encodes CDR1 SGHTA and CDR2 FQGNSA. The CDR3: CASSPRRDRVAETQYF. The CDR3 coding sequence is TGTGCCAGCAGCCCGCGGAGGGACAGGGTAGCAGAGACCCAGTACTTC.

The V gene is TRBV9, the J gene TRBJ2-2; no firm D call. V was clipped by 0 bases and J by 3 bases, with 3 bases between them. CDR3 size: 13 residues. The germline gives CDR1 SGDLS, CDR2 YYNGEE. As DNA, the CDR3 is TGTGCCAGCAGCGTAGATTACACCGGGGAGCTGTTTTTT. Amino acid sequence: CASSVDYTGELFF.

This clonotype has a handful of counts. The chain uses TRBV20-1 and TRBJ1-2; a possible D gene is TRBD1 (5 bases). Germline-derived CDR1 and CDR2 are DFQATT and SNEGSKA (reference sequence). This CDR3 spans 11 amino acids. V was shortened by 2 bases and J by 8 bases, with 9 bases between the two germline ends. CDR3 nucleotide sequence: TGCAGTGCTAGACGATCAGGGGGCTACACCTTC. This translates into CSARRSGGYTF.

This clonotype was picked up a small number of times. The V and J genes are TRBV2 and TRBJ1-4; weak D call: TRBD1 (5 bases). CDR1 and CDR2 from the germline V gene are SNHLY and FYNNEI. There are 13 residues in the CDR3. V gave up 7 bases and J gave up 8 bases, with 14 bases separating them. Here the CDR3 reads CASTGGAGEKLFF. The CDR3 region has the DNA TGTGCCAGCACTGGAGGGGCAGGGGAAAAACTGTTTTTT.

The V gene is TRBV18, the J gene TRBJ2-3; 9 nucleotides match TRBD2. Trimming cost V 3 bases and J 4 bases; bases outside gene matches: 14. The CDR3 covers 18 residues. Per germline, CDR1 KGHSH and CDR2 LQKENI. CDR3 in amino acids: CASSPPSGAGGRPDTQYF. DNA of the CDR3: TGTGCCAGCTCACCCCCTAGTGGAGCGGGGGGCCGCCCAGATACGCAGTATTTT.

This clonotype appeared many times. The gene calls are TRBV7-3 and TRBJ1-1, with no clear D. Germline loops: CDR1 SGHTA, CDR2 FQGTGA. V lost 2 bases to trimming and J lost 1 base, with 8 bases between them. The CDR3 length is 14 residues. Here the CDR3 reads CASSLGLWNTEAFF. The DNA for the CDR3 is TGTGCCAGCAGCTTAGGGTTGTGGAACACTGAAGCTTTCTTT.

The rearrangement joins TRBV7-6 to TRBJ2-1; 7 bases agree with TRBD1. Germline CDR1 SGHVS, CDR2 FNYEAQ. The V segment lost 1 base and the J segment 7 bases; nucleotides outside the gene matches: 13. The CDR3 is made up of 17 amino acids. The chain's CDR3 is CASSLGLIGGVLNEQFF. Here the CDR3 DNA reads TGTGCCAGCAGCTTAGGCCTCATAGGGGGCGTTCTAAATGAGCAGTTCTTC.

The rearrangement uses TRBV6-5 and TRBJ1-5; D is perhaps TRBD1 (5 bases). CDR1 MNHEY and CDR2 SVGAGI come from the germline V gene. V shed 6 bases and J shed 6 bases, with 18 bases lying between them. The CDR3 extends over 15 amino acids. The CDR3 loop is CASSYLARGGQPQHF. In DNA form, the CDR3 reads TGTGCCAGCAGCTACCTCGCGCGGGGGGGTCAGCCCCAGCATTTT.

At least ten counts were recorded for this clonotype. This chain connects TRBV7-3 to TRBJ2-2; tentatively, D is TRBD1 (5 bases). This CDR3 is built from 13 residues. V shed 2 bases and J shed 5 bases, with 6 bases lying between them. Germline V gives CDR1 SGHTA, CDR2 FQGTGA. CDR3 in DNA: TGTGCCAGCAGCTTATCAGGGACCGGGGAGCTGTTTTTT. Residues: CASSLSGTGELFF.

In its sample, this clonotype was seen many times. The rearrangement links TRBV11-2 to TRBJ2-1; TRBD2 matches 8 bases. Trimming at V came to 5 bases and at J to 8 bases, leaving 14 bases not matched to a gene. CDR1 is SGHAT, CDR2 FQNNGV, per germline. The CDR3 contains 16 residues. The chain's CDR3 is CASSRGPAGEMDEQFF. The CDR3 DNA sequence: TGTGCCAGCAGCCGAGGTCCAGCGGGGGAGATGGATGAGCAGTTCTTC.

In its sample, this clonotype was seen many times. V gene TRBV11-2 combines with J gene TRBJ2-2, with 8 bases aligning to TRBD2. Per the germline V gene, CDR1 is SGHAT and CDR2 is FQNNGV. The trim removed 4 bases at V and 7 bases at J, leaving 8 bases unmatched. The CDR3 has 15 residues. Here the CDR3 reads CASSSFLRGVGELFF. The CDR3 DNA is TGTGCCAGCAGCTCCTTCTTGCGGGGGGTCGGGGAGCTGTTTTTT. Variable domain in full (rest from reference TRBV11-2 and TRBJ2-2): EAGVAQSPRYKIIEKRQSVAFWCNPISGHATLYWYQQILGQGPKLLIQFQNNGVVDDSQLPKDRFSAERLKGVDSTLKIQPAKLEDSAVYLCASSSFLRGVGELFFGEGSRLTVL.

This clonotype has a count of ten or more. The chain joins TRBV18 to TRBJ1-1; 7 bases agree with TRBD1. Unmatched junction bases numbered 8, after V lost 7 bases and J lost 3 bases. The CDR3 consists of 14 residues. Germline V CDR1 and CDR2: KGHSH, LQKENI. The CDR3 loop reads CASYRGNLDTEAFF. CDR3 in DNA: TGTGCCAGCTACAGGGGTAATTTGGACACTGAAGCTTTCTTT.